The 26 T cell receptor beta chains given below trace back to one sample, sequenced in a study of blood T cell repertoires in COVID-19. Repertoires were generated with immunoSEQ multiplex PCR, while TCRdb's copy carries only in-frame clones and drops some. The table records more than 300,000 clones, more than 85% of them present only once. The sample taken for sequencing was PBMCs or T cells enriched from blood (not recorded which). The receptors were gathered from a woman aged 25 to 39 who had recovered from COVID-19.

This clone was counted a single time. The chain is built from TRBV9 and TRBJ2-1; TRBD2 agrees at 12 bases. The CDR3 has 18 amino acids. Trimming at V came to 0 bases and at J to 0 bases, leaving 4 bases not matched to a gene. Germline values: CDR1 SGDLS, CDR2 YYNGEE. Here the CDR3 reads CASSVGTSGVSSYNEQFF. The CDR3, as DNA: TGTGCCAGCAGCGTAGGGACTAGCGGGGTAAGCTCCTACAATGAGCAGTTCTTC.

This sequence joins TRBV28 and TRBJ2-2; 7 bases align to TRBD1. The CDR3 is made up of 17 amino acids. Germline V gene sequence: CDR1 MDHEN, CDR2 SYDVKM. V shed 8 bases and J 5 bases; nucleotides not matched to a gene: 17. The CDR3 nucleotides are TGTGCCAGCCGGTACAGGGGTCGGGGAATAAGGACCGGGGAGCTGTTTTTT. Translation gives CASRYRGRGIRTGELFF. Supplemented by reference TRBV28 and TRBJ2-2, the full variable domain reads DVKVTQSSRYLVKRTGEKVFLECVQDMDHENMFWYRQDPGLGLRLIYFSYDVKMKEKGDIPEGYSVSREKKERFSLILESASTNQTSMYLCASRYRGRGIRTGELFFGEGSRLTVL.

CDR3 region: CASSQGQGAGFFNEQFF. CDR3 in DNA: TGTGCCAGCAGCCAGGGGCAGGGGGCCGGCTTCTTCAATGAGCAGTTCTTC. V and J are TRBV3-1 (or the pseudogene TRBV3-2) and TRBJ2-1, with 8 bases aligning to TRBD1. CDR3 length: 17 amino acids. Germline V gene lookup returns CDR1 LGHDT and CDR2 YNNKEL (reference sequence). The trim removed 3 bases at V and 6 bases at J, leaving 13 bases unmatched.

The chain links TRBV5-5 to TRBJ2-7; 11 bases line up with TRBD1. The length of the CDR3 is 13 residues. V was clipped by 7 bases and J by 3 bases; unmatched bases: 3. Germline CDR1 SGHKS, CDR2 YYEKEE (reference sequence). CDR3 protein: CASGQGAIYEQYF. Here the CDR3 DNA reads TGTGCCAGCGGACAGGGGGCGATCTACGAGCAGTACTTC.

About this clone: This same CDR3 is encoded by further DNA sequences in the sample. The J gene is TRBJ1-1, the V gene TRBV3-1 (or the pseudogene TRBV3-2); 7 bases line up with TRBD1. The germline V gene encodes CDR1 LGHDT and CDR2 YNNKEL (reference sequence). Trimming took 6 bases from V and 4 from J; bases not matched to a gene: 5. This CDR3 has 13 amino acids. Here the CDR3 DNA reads TGTGCCAGCAGTCGGCAGGGGGGCACTGAAGCTTTCTTT. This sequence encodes CASSRQGGTEAFF.

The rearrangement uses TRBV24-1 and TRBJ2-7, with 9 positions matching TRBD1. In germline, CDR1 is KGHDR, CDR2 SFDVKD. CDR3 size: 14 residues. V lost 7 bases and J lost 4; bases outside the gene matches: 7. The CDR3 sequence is CATSPGQGHYEQYF. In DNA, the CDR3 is TGTGCCACCAGCCCGGGACAGGGTCATTACGAGCAGTACTTC.

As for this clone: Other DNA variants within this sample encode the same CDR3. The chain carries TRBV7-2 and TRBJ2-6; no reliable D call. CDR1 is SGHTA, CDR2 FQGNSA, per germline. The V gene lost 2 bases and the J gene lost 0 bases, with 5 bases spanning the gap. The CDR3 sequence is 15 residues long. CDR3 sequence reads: CASSLQVSGANVLTF. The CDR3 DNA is TGTGCCAGCAGCTTACAGGTCTCTGGGGCCAACGTCCTGACTTTC.

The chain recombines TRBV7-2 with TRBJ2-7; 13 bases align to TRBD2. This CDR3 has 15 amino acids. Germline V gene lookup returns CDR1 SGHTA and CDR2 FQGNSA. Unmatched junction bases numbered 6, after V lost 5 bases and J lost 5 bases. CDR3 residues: CASSRTSGSYDEQYF. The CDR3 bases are TGTGCCAGCAGCCGGACTAGCGGGAGTTACGACGAGCAGTACTTC.

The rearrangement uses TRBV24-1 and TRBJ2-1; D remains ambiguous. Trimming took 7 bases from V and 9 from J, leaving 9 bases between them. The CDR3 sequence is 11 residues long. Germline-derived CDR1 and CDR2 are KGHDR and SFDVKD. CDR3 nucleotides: TGTGCCACCAGCTTTTTTAGTGAGCAGTTCTTC. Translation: CATSFFSEQFF.

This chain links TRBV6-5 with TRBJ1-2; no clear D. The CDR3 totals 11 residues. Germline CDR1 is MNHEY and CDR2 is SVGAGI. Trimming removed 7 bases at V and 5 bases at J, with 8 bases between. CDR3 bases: TGTGCCAGCACCCCCGGGTATGGCTACACCTTC. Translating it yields CASTPGYGYTF.

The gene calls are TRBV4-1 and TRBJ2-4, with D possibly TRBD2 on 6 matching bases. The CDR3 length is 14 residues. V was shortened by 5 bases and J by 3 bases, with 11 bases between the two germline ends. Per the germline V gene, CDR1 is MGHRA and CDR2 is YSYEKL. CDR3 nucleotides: TGCGCCAGCAGCGGGGACGGGGGCAAAAACATTCAGTACTTC. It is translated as CASSGDGGKNIQYF.

CDR3 in DNA: TGTGCCAGCAGCGTAGGGCTAGCGGAGGCCTACGAGCAGTACTTC. Translating gives CASSVGLAEAYEQYF. The chain is built from TRBV9 and TRBJ2-7; 7 bases fit TRBD2. Losses at the gene ends were 0 bases for V and 2 bases for J; bases not matched to a gene: 5. The germline V gene has CDR1 SGDLS and CDR2 YYNGEE. This CDR3 region has 15 residues. Filled out from reference TRBV9 and TRBJ2-7, the complete variable domain reads DSGVTQTPKHLITATGQRVTLRCSPRSGDLSVYWYQQSLDQGLQFLIQYYNGEERAKGNILERFSAQQFPDLHSELNLSSLELGDSALYFCASSVGLAEAYEQYFGPGTRLTVT.

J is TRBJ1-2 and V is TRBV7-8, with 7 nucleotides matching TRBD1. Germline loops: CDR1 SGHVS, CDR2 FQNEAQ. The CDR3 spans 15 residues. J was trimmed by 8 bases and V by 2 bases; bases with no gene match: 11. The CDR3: CASSLSAGGYRGYTF. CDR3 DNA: TGTGCCAGCAGCTTATCGGCAGGGGGGTACCGGGGCTACACCTTC.

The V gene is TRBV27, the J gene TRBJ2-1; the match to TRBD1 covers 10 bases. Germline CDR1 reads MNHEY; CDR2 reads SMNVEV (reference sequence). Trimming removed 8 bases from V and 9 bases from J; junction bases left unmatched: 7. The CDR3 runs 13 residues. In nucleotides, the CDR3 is TGTGCCAGCGCTTGGGGACAGGGGACTGAGCAGTTCTTC. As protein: CASAWGQGTEQFF.

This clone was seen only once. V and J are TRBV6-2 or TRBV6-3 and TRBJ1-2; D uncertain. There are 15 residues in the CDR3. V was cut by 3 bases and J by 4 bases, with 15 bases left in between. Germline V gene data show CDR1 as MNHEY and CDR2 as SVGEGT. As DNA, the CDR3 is TGTGCCAGCAGTTATCCAAGGTTACAGATCTATGGCTACACCTTC. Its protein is CASSYPRLQIYGYTF.

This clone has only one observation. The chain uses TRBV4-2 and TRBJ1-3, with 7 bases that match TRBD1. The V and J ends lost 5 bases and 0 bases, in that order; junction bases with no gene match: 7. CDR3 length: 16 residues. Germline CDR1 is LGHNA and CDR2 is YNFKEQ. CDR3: CASSRQGSDSGNTIYF. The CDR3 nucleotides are TGTGCCAGCAGCAGACAGGGATCGGACTCTGGAAACACCATATATTTT.

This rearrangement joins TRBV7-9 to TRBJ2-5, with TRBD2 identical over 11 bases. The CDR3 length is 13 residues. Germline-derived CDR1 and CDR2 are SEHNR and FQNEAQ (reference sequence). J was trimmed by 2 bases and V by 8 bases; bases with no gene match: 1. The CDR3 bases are TGTGCCAGCGGGACTAGCGGACAAGAGACCCAGTACTTC. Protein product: CASGTSGQETQYF.

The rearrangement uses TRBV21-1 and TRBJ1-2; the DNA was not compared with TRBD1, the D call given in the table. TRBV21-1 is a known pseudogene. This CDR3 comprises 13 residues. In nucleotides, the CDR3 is TGTGCCAGCAGCAAAGGGACAGGCTATGGCTACACCTTC. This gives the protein CASSKGTGYGYTF.

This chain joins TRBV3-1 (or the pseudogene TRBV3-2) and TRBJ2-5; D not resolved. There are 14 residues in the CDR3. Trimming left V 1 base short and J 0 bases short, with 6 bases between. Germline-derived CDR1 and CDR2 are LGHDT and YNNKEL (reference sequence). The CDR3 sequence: CASSQALDQETQYF. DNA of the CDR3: TGTGCCAGCAGCCAAGCACTGGACCAAGAGACCCAGTACTTC.

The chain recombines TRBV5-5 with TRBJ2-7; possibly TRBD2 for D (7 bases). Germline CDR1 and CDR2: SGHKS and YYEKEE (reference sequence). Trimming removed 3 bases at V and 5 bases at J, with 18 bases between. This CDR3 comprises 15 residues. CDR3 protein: CASSSGRGPKDEQYF. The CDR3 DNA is TGTGCCAGCAGCTCTGGGCGGGGGCCGAAGGACGAGCAGTACTTC. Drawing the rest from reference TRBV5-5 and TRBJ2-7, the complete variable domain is DAGVTQSPTHLIKTRGQQVTLRCSPISGHKSVSWYQQVLGQGPQFIFQYYEKEERGRGNFPDRFSARQFPNYSSELNVNALLLGDSALYLCASSSGRGPKDEQYFGPGTRLTVT.

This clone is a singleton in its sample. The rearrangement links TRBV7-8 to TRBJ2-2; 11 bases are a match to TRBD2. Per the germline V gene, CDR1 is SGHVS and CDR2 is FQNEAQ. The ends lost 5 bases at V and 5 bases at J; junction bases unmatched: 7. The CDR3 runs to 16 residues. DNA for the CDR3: TGTGCCAGCAGCCCCGGGGCTAGCGGGAGGACCGGGGAGCTGTTTTTT. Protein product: CASSPGASGRTGELFF.

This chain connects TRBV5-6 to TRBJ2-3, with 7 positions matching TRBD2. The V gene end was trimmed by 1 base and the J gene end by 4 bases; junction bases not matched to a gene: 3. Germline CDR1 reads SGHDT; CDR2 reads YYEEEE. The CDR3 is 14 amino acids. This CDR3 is CASSLSGTADTQYF. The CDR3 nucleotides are TGTGCCAGCAGCTTGAGCGGGACGGCAGATACGCAGTATTTT.

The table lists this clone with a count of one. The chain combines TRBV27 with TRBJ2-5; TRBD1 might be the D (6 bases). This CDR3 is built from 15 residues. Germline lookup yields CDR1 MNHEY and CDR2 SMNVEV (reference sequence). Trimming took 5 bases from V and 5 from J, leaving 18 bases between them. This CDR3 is CASSGGQGRFETQYF. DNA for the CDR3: TGTGCCAGCAGTGGGGGACAAGGCCGCTTCGAGACCCAGTACTTC.

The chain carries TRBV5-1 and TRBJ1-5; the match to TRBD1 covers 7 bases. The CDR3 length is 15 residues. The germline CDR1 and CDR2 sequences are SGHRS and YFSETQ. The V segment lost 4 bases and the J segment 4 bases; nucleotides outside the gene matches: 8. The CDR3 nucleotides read TGCGCCAGCAGCCCCTCGGGACAGTCTAATCAGCCCCAGCATTTT. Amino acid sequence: CASSPSGQSNQPQHF.

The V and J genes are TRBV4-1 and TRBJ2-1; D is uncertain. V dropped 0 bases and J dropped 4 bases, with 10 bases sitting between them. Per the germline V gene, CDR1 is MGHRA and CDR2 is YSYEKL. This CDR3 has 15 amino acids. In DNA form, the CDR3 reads TGCGCCAGCAGCCAAGAAAACAGCATATACAATGAGCAGTTCTTC. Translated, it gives CASSQENSIYNEQFF.

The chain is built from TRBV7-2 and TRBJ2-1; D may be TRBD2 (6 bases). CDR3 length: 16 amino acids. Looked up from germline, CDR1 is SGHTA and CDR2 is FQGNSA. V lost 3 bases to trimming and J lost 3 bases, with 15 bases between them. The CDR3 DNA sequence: TGTGCCAGCAGCTTGAATATCCAGCGGGTCTACAATGAGCAGTTCTTC. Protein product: CASSLNIQRVYNEQFF.